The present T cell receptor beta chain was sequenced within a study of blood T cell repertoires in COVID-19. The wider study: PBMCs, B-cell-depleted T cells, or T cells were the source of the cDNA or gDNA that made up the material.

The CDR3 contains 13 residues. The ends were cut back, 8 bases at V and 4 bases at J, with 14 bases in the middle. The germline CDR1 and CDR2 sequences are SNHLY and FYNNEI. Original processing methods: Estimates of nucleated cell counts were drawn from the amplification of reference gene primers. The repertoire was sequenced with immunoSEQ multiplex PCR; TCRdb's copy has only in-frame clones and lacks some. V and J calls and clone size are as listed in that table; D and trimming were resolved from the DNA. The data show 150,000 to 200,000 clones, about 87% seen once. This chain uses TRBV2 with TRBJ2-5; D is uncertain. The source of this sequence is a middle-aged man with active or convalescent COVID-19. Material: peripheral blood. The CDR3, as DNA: TGTGCCAGCTGTCTAATGCTTGGAGAGACCCAGTACTTC. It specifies CASCLMLGETQYF.